Listed below are T cell receptor beta chains from one sample, sequenced in a study of blood T cell repertoires in COVID-19. TCRdb's copy holds only in-frame clones and misses some; the assay was immunoSEQ multiplex PCR. Of 350,000 to 400,000 clones listed, 90% to 95% are singletons. The material sequenced was PBMCs or T cells enriched from blood (not recorded which). All receptors come from a middle-aged woman who had been exposed to COVID-19. The CDR3 runs from the conserved cysteine through the conserved F or W. The D gene is left open where the match is weak. Not every row has a clone size; where given, it reads once, few, many or a size class.

V gene,J gene,D gene,clone size,CDR3 protein,CDR3 DNA
TRBV6-1,TRBJ2-7,.,.,CASSRGTPRPYEQYF,TGTGCCAGCAGTCGCGGGACCCCGAGGCCCTACGAGCAGTACTTC
TRBV18,TRBJ1-1,TRBD1,.,CASSPGQGLEAFF,TGTGCCAGCTCCCCGGGACAGGGCCTTGAAGCTTTCTTT
TRBV7-9,TRBJ1-2,TRBD1,few,CASSLSGTAYGYTF,TGTGCCAGCAGCTTATCCGGGACAGCCTATGGCTACACCTTC
TRBV30,TRBJ2-3,.,.,CAWSGGDRFTDTQYF,TGTGCCTGGAGTGGGGGAGACAGGTTCACAGATACGCAGTATTTT
TRBV5-6,TRBJ1-6,.,.,CASSLGGRDGHF,TGTGCCAGCAGCTTGGGGGGCAGAGACGGCCACTTT
TRBV2,TRBJ1-1,.,many,CASSVSNREAFF,TGTGCCAGCAGTGTATCTAACCGTGAAGCTTTCTTT
TRBV27,TRBJ2-1,.,.,CASSPSGPYNEQFF,TGTGCCAGCAGTCCTTCAGGTCCCTACAATGAGCAGTTCTTC
TRBV11-3,TRBJ2-7,TRBD1,.,CASSPQTGFSYEQYF,TGTGCCAGCAGCCCCCAGACAGGGTTCTCCTACGAGCAGTACTTC
TRBV11-3,TRBJ1-6,.,.,CASSYEAGVDSPLHF,TGTGCCAGCAGCTACGAGGCAGGGGTGGATTCACCCCTCCACTTT
TRBV19,TRBJ1-1,.,once,CASSLRGGLSAEAFF,TGTGCCAGTAGTCTCCGGGGGGGCCTAAGCGCTGAAGCTTTCTTT
TRBV5-6,TRBJ1-6,.,.,CASSLAVNSPLHF,TGTGCCAGCAGCTTGGCGGTCAATTCACCCCTCCACTTT
TRBV5-6,TRBJ2-1,TRBD2,.,CASSRGAGGYNEQFF,TGTGCCAGCAGCCGAGGAGCGGGAGGCTACAATGAGCAGTTCTTC
TRBV2,TRBJ2-1,.,.,CASKLDWSEQFF,TGTGCCAGCAAACTAGACTGGAGTGAGCAGTTCTTC
TRBV7-9,TRBJ1-5,TRBD1,.,CASTPTGKSQPQHF,TGTGCCAGCACCCCGACAGGGAAGAGCCAGCCCCAGCATTTT
TRBV3-1/TRBV3-2,TRBJ1-6,TRBD1,.,CASSQVRSTGGSPLHF,TGTGCCAGCAGCCAGGTCCGGTCTACAGGGGGGTCACCCCTCCACTTT
TRBV7-8,TRBJ1-1,.,.,CASSLTTQNTEAFF,TGTGCCAGCAGCTTAACCACACAGAACACTGAAGCTTTCTTT
TRBV7-9,TRBJ2-3,TRBD2,.,CASSLGTSGGGKDTQYF,TGTGCCAGCAGCCTTGGGACTAGCGGGGGGGGAAAAGATACGCAGTATTTT
TRBV19,TRBJ1-2,.,.,CASSLAANYGYTF,TGTGCCAGTAGTCTGGCAGCTAACTATGGCTACACCTTC
TRBV5-1,TRBJ1-1,.,.,CASSGGILPEAFF,TGCGCCAGCAGCGGGGGGATACTCCCCGAAGCTTTCTTT
TRBV30,TRBJ1-2,.,.,CAWSEGRRHGYTF,TGTGCCTGGAGCGAAGGGAGGCGTCATGGCTACACCTTC
TRBV3-1/TRBV3-2,TRBJ1-2,.,.,CASSQDRGLGGYTF,TGTGCCAGCAGCCAAGACAGAGGGCTAGGAGGCTACACCTTC
TRBV9,TRBJ2-3,.,.,CASSASSRTGWTTDTQYF,TGTGCCAGCAGCGCGTCCTCCAGAACAGGTTGGACCACAGATACGCAGTATTTT
TRBV5-4,TRBJ1-1,.,.,CASSFDRTNTEAFF,TGTGCCAGCAGCTTTGACAGAACGAACACTGAAGCTTTCTTT
TRBV28,TRBJ1-1,.,.,CASSFRGENTEAFF,TGTGCCAGCAGTTTCAGGGGTGAGAACACTGAAGCTTTCTTT
TRBV2,TRBJ1-4,TRBD1,.,CASDQGGGREKLFF,TGTGCCAGCGATCAAGGGGGCGGTCGTGAAAAACTGTTTTTT
TRBV3-1/TRBV3-2,TRBJ2-7,TRBD1,.,CASSPPGNRGLCEQYF,TGTGCCAGCAGCCCCCCGGGGAACAGGGGGCTATGCGAGCAGTACTTC
TRBV5-1,TRBJ2-1,.,.,CASSRDFGYNEQFF,TGCGCCAGCAGCCGGGACTTCGGCTACAATGAGCAGTTCTTC
TRBV29-1,TRBJ2-3,TRBD1,.,CSAKGRTGDPTDTQYF,TGCAGCGCAAAAGGTCGGACAGGGGATCCCACAGATACGCAGTATTTT
TRBV5-4,TRBJ2-2,.,.,CASSPGTVNTGELFF,TGTGCCAGCAGCCCCGGGACTGTGAACACCGGGGAGCTGTTTTTT